Below are 25 T cell receptor beta chains sequenced from a single sample in a study of T cell responses to AZD1222 COVID-19 vaccine. Repertoires were generated with immunoSEQ multiplex PCR, while TCRdb's copy carries only in-frame clones and drops some. The sample has 100,000 to 150,000 clones, around 87% seen once; the top ten hold over 9.5%. Specimen: peripheral blood, collected on day 0 of AZD1222 vaccination. The origin of the receptors is an adult in good health.

V and J are TRBV28 and TRBJ1-1; D not certain. In germline, CDR1 is MDHEN, CDR2 SYDVKM. Trimming took 7 bases from V and 3 from J, leaving 15 bases between them. The CDR3 sequence is 14 residues long. This CDR3 reads CASTLPGRDTEAFF. CDR3 sequence (DNA): TGTGCCAGCACCCTCCCGGGGAGGGACACTGAAGCTTTCTTT.

The genes are TRBV27 and TRBJ2-5; unclear D gene. Germline values: CDR1 MNHEY, CDR2 SMNVEV (reference sequence). The CDR3 extends over 12 amino acids. The germline V and J ends were trimmed by 6 bases and 7 bases, with 12 bases remaining between them. The CDR3 DNA is TGTGCCAGCAGGAGTAGGGCATCGACCCAGTACTTC. Translated, it gives CASRSRASTQYF.

V and J are TRBV20-1 and TRBJ1-6; no clear D. The CDR3 covers 18 residues. Trimming took off 3 bases at V and 5 bases at J, with 23 bases between the two ends. Germline values: CDR1 DFQATT, CDR2 SNEGSKA (reference sequence). The CDR3 region is CSASLTRAGPPNNSPLHF. Written as DNA, the CDR3 is TGCAGTGCTAGTCTCACACGGGCCGGCCCCCCTAATAATTCACCCCTCCACTTT.

This chain joins TRBV28 and TRBJ1-5; D gene ambiguous. Germline V gives CDR1 MDHEN, CDR2 SYDVKM. V lost 5 bases and J 7 bases, leaving 18 bases between the germline ends. This CDR3 comprises 15 residues. CDR3 nucleotides: TGTGCCAGCAGTCTAGCCACCGGTTATGGACAGCCCCAGCATTTT. It codes for CASSLATGYGQPQHF.

This clone was seen only a few times. The chain combines TRBV28 with TRBJ1-5; 9 bases line up with TRBD1. This CDR3 region has 15 residues. In germline, CDR1 is MDHEN, CDR2 SYDVKM. The V gene end was trimmed by 7 bases and the J gene end by 3 bases; junction bases not matched to a gene: 7. The CDR3 here is CASNPDRGSNQPQHF. The CDR3 DNA reads TGTGCCAGCAACCCGGACAGGGGCTCCAATCAGCCCCAGCATTTT.

V gene TRBV11-2 combines with J gene TRBJ1-6, with D uncertain. This CDR3 region has 17 residues. Germline-derived CDR1 and CDR2 are SGHAT and FQNNGV. V shed 1 base and J shed 4 bases, with 14 bases lying between them. The CDR3 nucleotides are TGTGCCAGCAGCTTAGGCCTACCTCTTATATATAATTCACCCCTCCACTTT. Translated, it gives CASSLGLPLIYNSPLHF.

This chain uses TRBV6-5 with TRBJ2-3, with no clear D. This CDR3 spans 13 amino acids. V lost 8 bases and J lost 6, with 15 bases in between. Per germline, CDR1 MNHEY and CDR2 SVGAGI. CDR3 residues: CASSQLLGDTQYF. The CDR3 nucleotides read TGTGCCAGCTCCCAGCTATTGGGGGATACGCAGTATTTT.

The V gene is TRBV6-5, the J gene TRBJ2-3; D is ambiguous. The CDR3 runs to 13 residues. Trimming cost V 7 bases and J 9 bases, with 17 bases left between them. Germline-derived CDR1 and CDR2 are MNHEY and SVGAGI. CDR3 DNA: TGTGCCAGCACCGACCCTGGTGCAGGAACGCAGTATTTT. Translation gives CASTDPGAGTQYF.

This clone has only a few counts. The chain joins TRBV28 to TRBJ2-7; weak D call: TRBD2 (5 bases). The CDR3 covers 15 residues. The germline gives CDR1 MDHEN, CDR2 SYDVKM. V lost 7 bases and J lost 1, with 17 bases in between. The CDR3 reads CASIAPTEGSYEQYF. The DNA for the CDR3 is TGTGCCAGCATCGCTCCTACAGAGGGTTCCTACGAGCAGTACTTC.

The chain carries TRBV12-3 or TRBV12-4 and TRBJ2-1; 7 bases agree with TRBD2. The CDR3 extends over 13 amino acids. Trimming at V came to 1 base and at J to 16 bases, leaving 10 bases not matched to a gene. The CDR3 protein is CASSLGLRGLGFF. CDR3 nucleotides: TGTGCCAGCAGTTTAGGGTTGAGAGGACTAGGTTTCTTC.

The chain employs TRBV7-2 and TRBJ1-6; 9 bases align to TRBD1. The CDR3 runs to 17 residues. The V and J ends lost 1 base and 6 bases, in that order; junction bases with no gene match: 7. Looked up from germline, CDR1 is SGHTA and CDR2 is FQGNSA. CDR3 amino acids: CASSLVGTGIVNSPLHF. The DNA of the CDR3 is TGTGCCAGCAGCTTAGTTGGGACAGGGATTGTTAATTCACCCCTCCACTTT.

The chain employs TRBV24-1 and TRBJ1-5, with a possible D match to TRBD1 (5 bases). This CDR3 is 15 amino acids long. Looked up from germline, CDR1 is KGHDR and CDR2 is SFDVKD. With 3 bases removed from V and 4 bases from J, the gap between germline ends came to 12 bases. The CDR3 region is CATSDTGTTNQPQHF. In DNA form, the CDR3 reads TGTGCCACCAGTGATACCGGGACGACAAATCAGCCCCAGCATTTT.

This clone was counted between two and nine times. The rearrangement links TRBV19 to TRBJ1-2; 7 bases agree with TRBD1. V lost 11 bases and J lost 3; bases outside the gene matches: 15. Germline V CDR1 and CDR2: LNHDA, SQIVND (reference sequence). The CDR3 spans 15 residues. The CDR3 reads CAARSGRGQHYGYTF. DNA for the CDR3: TGTGCCGCAAGAAGTGGGAGGGGACAGCACTATGGCTACACCTTC.

The chain joins TRBV28 to TRBJ1-1; TRBD1 matches 8 bases. The V segment lost 1 base and the J segment 5 bases; nucleotides outside the gene matches: 6. CDR1 is MDHEN and CDR2 is SYDVKM in the germline V gene. The CDR3 consists of 15 residues. The CDR3 loop is CASSLYGQGGTEAFF. CDR3 in DNA: TGTGCCAGCAGTTTATATGGACAGGGTGGAACTGAAGCTTTCTTT.

The chain recombines TRBV5-8 with TRBJ2-3, with TRBD2 as a possible D gene (5 bases). The V gene's germline CDR1 is SGHTS and CDR2 YDEGEE. The CDR3 is 14 residues long. V gave up 4 bases and J gave up 0 bases, with 9 bases separating them. The CDR3 reads CASSRGVSTDTQYF. The DNA for the CDR3 is TGTGCCAGCAGCCGGGGTGTAAGCACAGATACGCAGTATTTT.

The gene calls are TRBV29-1 and TRBJ1-3; perhaps TRBD1 as D (6 bases). The CDR3 covers 15 residues. V was clipped by 0 bases and J by 3 bases, with 12 bases between them. Germline CDR1 is SQVTM and CDR2 is ANQGSEA. The CDR3 DNA follows: TGCAGCGTTGAAGATGGGGGCAGGGGTGGAAACACCATATATTTT. This sequence encodes CSVEDGGRGGNTIYF.

The rearrangement links TRBV7-2 to TRBJ1-2; D ambiguous. Trimming took 5 bases from V and 0 from J, leaving 22 bases between them. The CDR3 runs to 18 residues. Germline-derived CDR1 and CDR2 are SGHTA and FQGNSA. The CDR3 sequence: CASSPRMEYLVANYGYTF. Written as DNA, the CDR3 is TGTGCCAGCAGCCCCCGAATGGAGTACTTGGTAGCTAACTATGGCTACACCTTC.

The chain combines TRBV9 with TRBJ1-5; no clear D gene. The CDR3 is 15 residues long. Germline V gene sequence: CDR1 SGDLS, CDR2 YYNGEE. The V gene lost 3 bases and the J gene lost 0 bases, with 10 bases spanning the gap. Here the CDR3 DNA reads TGTGCCAGCAGCGGAAAGACCTATAGCAATCAGCCCCAGCATTTT. Its translation: CASSGKTYSNQPQHF. Based on the CDR3 plus reference TRBV9 and TRBJ1-5, the full variable domain is DSGVTQTPKHLITATGQRVTLRCSPRSGDLSVYWYQQSLDQGLQFLIQYYNGEERAKGNILERFSAQQFPDLHSELNLSSLELGDSALYFCASSGKTYSNQPQHFGDGTRLSIL.

The CDR3 DNA sequence: TGTGCCAGCAGTTACGGGGACACTGAAGCTTTCTTT. This gives the protein CASSYGDTEAFF. V gene TRBV6-6 combines with J gene TRBJ1-1; D call uncertain. The CDR3 is made up of 12 amino acids. Trimming pared 2 bases from V and 3 bases from J, leaving 4 bases between. Looked up from germline, CDR1 is MNHNY and CDR2 is SVGAGI (reference sequence).

The CDR3 DNA reads TGTGCCAGCAGCCAAGGGCGGGGGGCTGGGGAGACCCAGTACTTC. It encodes CASSQGRGAGETQYF. This chain links TRBV4-2 with TRBJ2-5; 8 bases agree with TRBD2. The CDR3 is 15 residues long. The trim removed 1 base at V and 5 bases at J, leaving 6 bases unmatched. Germline lookup yields CDR1 LGHNA and CDR2 YNFKEQ.

This clone was counted a single time. This chain connects TRBV13 to TRBJ2-7, with TRBD2 matching over 7 bases. CDR3 length: 14 residues. V lost 0 bases and J lost 3; bases outside the gene matches: 2. Germline values: CDR1 PRHDT, CDR2 FYEKMQ (reference sequence). The CDR3 region has the DNA TGTGCCAGCAGCTTAGGAGCGGGACGCTACGAGCAGTACTTC. It encodes CASSLGAGRYEQYF.

V gene TRBV7-9 combines with J gene TRBJ2-6; D perhaps matches TRBD1 (5 bases). With 1 base removed from V and 12 bases from J, the gap between germline ends came to 19 bases. Germline V gene sequence: CDR1 SEHNR, CDR2 FQNEAQ (reference sequence). CDR3 length: 16 residues. The CDR3 reads CASSLGSGSLAGVLTF. Here the CDR3 DNA reads TGTGCCAGCAGCTTAGGTTCAGGGTCCCTCGCCGGCGTCCTGACTTTC.

The chain uses TRBV15 and TRBJ2-3, with 9 bases aligning to TRBD2. The CDR3 has 16 residues. Germline trimming cut 0 bases from V and 7 bases from J; bases unmatched to any gene: 8. In germline, CDR1 is LNHNV, CDR2 YYDKDF (reference sequence). CDR3 protein: CATSRDLRASGNTQYF. Here the CDR3 DNA reads TGTGCCACCAGCAGAGATTTGAGGGCTAGCGGGAATACGCAGTATTTT.

CDR3 bases: TGCGCCAGCAGGGAGGGTCATACCCAAGAGACCCAGTACTTC. Residues: CASREGHTQETQYF. The chain uses TRBV5-1 and TRBJ2-5; tentative D call: TRBD2 (6 bases). CDR1 and CDR2 (germline): SGHRS, YFSETQ. The ends were cut back, 5 bases at V and 1 base at J, with 12 bases in the middle. The CDR3 extends over 14 amino acids.

This sequence joins TRBV6-5 and TRBJ2-3; 9 bases match TRBD1. The CDR3 sequence is 14 residues long. With V trimmed by 7 bases and J by 2 bases, 4 bases remained unmatched. Germline CDR1 and CDR2: MNHEY and SVGAGI. CDR3 DNA: TGTGCCAGCACCACAGGGGGCATCACAGATACGCAGTATTTT. This encodes CASTTGGITDTQYF.